The next 19 T cell receptor beta chains were all read from a single sample in a study of molecular identifiers for immune sequencing clone quantification. TCRdb ran MiXCR on the PCR reads and lists one entry per CDR3 protein. The data contain roughly 630,000 distinct CDR3 sequences, roughly 27% of them singletons. The sequencing input was naive CD8+ T cells from blood, with Jurkat cell RNA spiked in. Subset meaning: FACS-sorted CD8+CD4-CCR7+CD45RA+ naive T cells. These receptors were collected from a human donor in good health. Some libraries in this study had Jurkat cell RNA spiked in.

This clonotype was seen repeatedly, ten times or more. The chain joins TRBV7-9 to TRBJ1-1; D perhaps matches TRBD1 (5 bases). The CDR3 covers 15 residues. The V gene lost 1 base and the J gene lost 0 bases, with 9 bases spanning the gap. Germline CDR1 and CDR2: SEHNR and FQNEAQ (reference sequence). DNA of the CDR3: TGTGCCAGCAGCTTAGGCCTGACAGTGAACACTGAAGCTTTCTTT. This codes for CASSLGLTVNTEAFF. The whole variable domain, filled in from reference TRBV7-9 and TRBJ1-1, reads DTGVSQNPRHKITKRGQNVTFRCDPISEHNRLYWYRQTLGQGPEFLTYFQNEAQLEKSRLLSDRFSAERPKGSFSTLEIQRTEQGDSAMYLCASSLGLTVNTEAFFGQGTRLTVV.

To note about this clonotype: One end of the junction is discordant with germline, which a read error may explain. This rearrangement joins TRBV19 to TRBJ1-5, with D possibly TRBD1 on 5 matching bases. Germline V CDR1 and CDR2: LNHDA, SQIVND (reference sequence). CDR3 length: 16 amino acids. This CDR3 reads CASSLMGGYSNQSQHF. As DNA, the CDR3 is TGTGCCAGTAGCCTAATGGGGGGGTATAGCAATCAGTCCCAGCATTTT.

This clonotype is a singleton in its sample. The conserved final phenylalanine or tryptophan is absent from the CDR3, which likely points to a read error. The V gene is TRBV24-1, the J gene TRBJ1-5; 9 bases match TRBD1. J was trimmed by 4 bases and V by 11 bases; bases with no gene match: 8. In germline, CDR1 is KGHDR, CDR2 SFDVKD. The CDR3 totals 14 residues. CDR3: CANQGTGQNQPQHY. For the CDR3, the DNA is TGTGCCAACCAGGGGACAGGGCAAAATCAGCCCCAGCATTAT.

The chain recombines TRBV19 with TRBJ2-3; 12 positions agree with TRBD2. The trim removed 1 base at V and 6 bases at J, leaving 5 bases unmatched. The length of the CDR3 is 16 residues. CDR1 and CDR2 (germline): LNHDA, SQIVND (reference sequence). The CDR3 loop reads CASSIGLAGAGDTQYF. Written as DNA, the CDR3 is TGTGCCAGTAGTATAGGACTAGCGGGGGCGGGGGATACGCAGTATTTT.

With regard to this clonotype: One end of the junction fails to match germline, which may point to a read error. The chain is built from TRBV11-2 and TRBJ1-6; the D gene is possibly TRBD1 (5 bases). This CDR3 region has 15 residues. CDR1 and CDR2 (germline): SGHAT, FQNNGV. The CDR3 protein is CASSFGARSYSSLHF. CDR3 in DNA: TGTGCCAGCAGCTTCGGGGCCCGGAGTTATTCATCCCTCCACTTT.

The rearrangement joins TRBV20-1 to TRBJ2-7, with D possibly TRBD1 on 6 matching bases. CDR1 is DFQATT and CDR2 is SNEGSKA in the germline V gene (reference sequence). This CDR3 is built from 15 residues. V lost 3 bases to trimming and J lost 6 bases, with 21 bases between them. CDR3 sequence: CSASRDSAWGLEQYF. The CDR3 DNA follows: TGCAGTGCTAGTAGGGATTCGGCTTGGGGGCTCGAGCAGTACTTC.

Many counts were recorded for this clonotype. The V and J genes are TRBV7-2 and TRBJ2-1; D not resolved. This CDR3 contains 13 residues. Looked up from germline, CDR1 is SGHTA and CDR2 is FQGNSA. V was clipped by 1 base and J by 9 bases, with 10 bases between them. CDR3 residues: CASSLVVRSEQFF. The CDR3 coding sequence is TGTGCCAGCAGCTTAGTGGTTCGGAGTGAGCAGTTCTTC.

The chain recombines TRBV4-3 with TRBJ2-7; D is possibly TRBD2 (7 bases). The CDR3 is made up of 14 amino acids. The germline V gene has CDR1 LGHNA and CDR2 YSLEER. Between the trimmed V and J ends, which lost 4 bases and 6 bases, there was a span of 16 bases. Written as DNA, the CDR3 is TGCGCCAGCAGCCCCTGGGGGGGCCCCGGCGAGCAGTACTTC. This encodes CASSPWGGPGEQYF.

There are many counts of this clonotype. The V call is TRBV7-9, the J call TRBJ2-7, with 10 positions matching TRBD1. CDR1 and CDR2 (germline): SEHNR, FQNEAQ (reference sequence). The CDR3 contains 16 residues. The trim removed 4 bases at V and 7 bases at J, leaving 13 bases unmatched. CDR3 sequence (DNA): TGTGCCAGCAGCTGGATTCCGGGACAGGGGACGGGGGAGCAGTACTTC. Its protein product is CASSWIPGQGTGEQYF.

This clonotype was seen repeatedly, ten times or more. The chain carries TRBV12-3 or TRBV12-4 and TRBJ2-3; D remains ambiguous. Deletions cut 6 bases from V and 1 base from J, with 5 bases between. CDR3 size: 12 residues. The DNA of the CDR3 is TGTGCCAGCAGGTTCGGCACAGATACGCAGTATTTT. Encoded protein: CASRFGTDTQYF.

Worth noting for this clonotype: Possible read error: a much larger clone is one base away. The rearrangement joins TRBV27 to TRBJ1-1; D is possibly TRBD1 (6 bases). Germline CDR1 and CDR2: MNHEY and SMNVEV (reference sequence). The V and J ends lost 2 bases and 4 bases respectively, with 11 bases between them. This CDR3 is built from 14 residues. CDR3 DNA sequence: TGTGCCAGCAGTTTACCAGGGGTAGGCACTGAAGCTTTCTTT. Translated: CASSLPGVGTEAFF.

V and J are TRBV10-3 and TRBJ1-2; unclear D gene. Trimming removed 6 bases at V and 4 bases at J, with 12 bases between. There are 13 residues in the CDR3. From germline, CDR1 is ENHRY and CDR2 SYGVKD. This CDR3 reads CAIRTASAYGYTF. The CDR3, as DNA: TGTGCCATCAGAACAGCGTCTGCCTATGGCTACACCTTC.

The chain links TRBV9 to TRBJ2-7, with D possibly TRBD2 on 6 matching bases. V dropped 0 bases and J dropped 2 bases, with 12 bases sitting between them. There are 15 residues in the CDR3. Germline-derived CDR1 and CDR2 are SGDLS and YYNGEE. Here the CDR3 reads CASSVDSGKTYEQYF. The CDR3, as DNA: TGTGCCAGCAGCGTAGATAGCGGCAAGACCTACGAGCAGTACTTC.

In its sample, this clonotype was seen many times. The V gene is TRBV29-1, the J gene TRBJ1-2; D might be TRBD1 (5 bases). The CDR3 is 12 residues long. V lost 1 base to trimming and J lost 6 bases, with 9 bases between them. Germline CDR1 is SQVTM and CDR2 is ANQGSEA. The CDR3 here is CSVEGGSNGYTF. CDR3 nucleotide sequence: TGCAGCGTTGAAGGGGGGTCGAATGGCTACACCTTC.

This clonotype was observed a handful of times. The chain is built from TRBV12-3 or TRBV12-4 and TRBJ1-1; D uncertain. This CDR3 is 13 amino acids long. Trimming removed 5 bases at V and 4 bases at J, with 11 bases between. Here the CDR3 DNA reads TGTGCCAGCAGTCCCCCGAATCCCACTGAAGCTTTCTTT. Its translation: CASSPPNPTEAFF.

This clonotype was seen at least ten times. This chain uses TRBV5-6 with TRBJ1-5, with no clear D. V lost 0 bases and J lost 2, with 12 bases in between. Germline V gives CDR1 SGHDT, CDR2 YYEEEE. This CDR3 has 16 amino acids. The CDR3 loop is CASSLGTVMGNQPQHF. In nucleotides, the CDR3 is TGTGCCAGCAGCTTGGGGACGGTGATGGGCAATCAGCCCCAGCATTTT.

This clonotype showed up just a few times. This sequence joins TRBV9 and TRBJ2-3, with TRBD2 matching 9 bases. Germline V lookup: CDR1 SGDLS, CDR2 YYNGEE. The V and J ends lost 0 bases and 1 base, in that order; junction bases with no gene match: 3. CDR3 length: 16 residues. CDR3 DNA sequence: TGTGCCAGCAGCGTAGAGTGGACTAGCGGCACAGATACGCAGTATTTT. This codes for CASSVEWTSGTDTQYF.

Details on this clonotype: A much larger clone differs from this one at a single base, so this may be a read error. V is TRBV14 and J is TRBJ2-7; D possibly corresponds to TRBD2 (5 bases). CDR3 size: 14 residues. The V gene's germline CDR1 is SGHDN and CDR2 FVKESK. Written as DNA, the CDR3 is TGTACCAGCAGCCAGAGGGTCCTACCCTACGAGCAGTACTTC. Translation: CTSSQRVLPYEQYF.

The chain carries TRBV6-2 or TRBV6-3 and TRBJ2-1; 7 nucleotides agree with TRBD2. Losses at the gene ends were 1 base for V and 6 bases for J; bases not matched to a gene: 9. This CDR3 comprises 16 residues. Germline V gene data show CDR1 as MNHEY and CDR2 as SVGEGT. The CDR3 sequence: CASSYWAGEVGNEQFF. For the CDR3, the DNA is TGTGCCAGCAGTTACTGGGCGGGAGAGGTGGGCAATGAGCAGTTCTTC.